This TCR beta chain was identified during a study of blood T cell repertoires in COVID-19. Overall study context: Acute-phase and convalescent COVID-19 samples originated in the United States, Italy and Spain. Nucleic acid was either cDNA or gDNA, and it came from T cells, B-cell-depleted T cells, or PBMCs.

As processed by the authors: The assay estimated nucleated cells by amplifying reference gene primers. The assay was immunoSEQ multiplex PCR, and TCRdb's table has in-frame clones only and misses some. The DNA was the basis for D and trimming; V, J and clone size are from that table. Of approximately 79,000 clones listed, approximately 84% were seen once; the top ten hold around 13%. The V gene's germline CDR1 is SGHTA and CDR2 FQGNSA. The V gene end was trimmed by 4 bases and the J gene end by 8 bases; junction bases not matched to a gene: 11. The CDR3 consists of 15 residues. The chain joins TRBV7-2 to TRBJ2-1; 7 bases agree with TRBD2. The sequenced sample was peripheral blood. The sequence was obtained from a man aged 45-60 years with COVID-19, enrolled during active disease. The CDR3 coding sequence is TGTGCCAGCAGCTCCCCTGGCGGGAGTTGGGATGAGCAGTTCTTC. It specifies CASSSPGGSWDEQFF.